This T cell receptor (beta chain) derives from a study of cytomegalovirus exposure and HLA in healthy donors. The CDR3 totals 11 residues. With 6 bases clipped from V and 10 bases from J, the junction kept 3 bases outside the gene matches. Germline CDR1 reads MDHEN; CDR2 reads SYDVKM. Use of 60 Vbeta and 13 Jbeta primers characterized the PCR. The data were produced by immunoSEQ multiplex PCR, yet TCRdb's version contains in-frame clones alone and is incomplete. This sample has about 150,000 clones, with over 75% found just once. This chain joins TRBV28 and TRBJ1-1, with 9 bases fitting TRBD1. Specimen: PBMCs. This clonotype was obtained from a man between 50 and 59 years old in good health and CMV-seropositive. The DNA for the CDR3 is TGTGCCAGCAGCCCGACAGGGGGAGCTTTCTTT. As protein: CASSPTGGAFF.